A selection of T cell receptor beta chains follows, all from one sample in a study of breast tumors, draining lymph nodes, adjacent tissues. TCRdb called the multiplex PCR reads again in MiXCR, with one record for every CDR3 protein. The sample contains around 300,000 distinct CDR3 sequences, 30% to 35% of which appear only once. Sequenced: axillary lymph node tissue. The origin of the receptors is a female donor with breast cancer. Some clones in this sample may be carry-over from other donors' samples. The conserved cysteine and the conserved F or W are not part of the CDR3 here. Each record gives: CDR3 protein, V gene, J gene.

cdr3_aa: SARDMTTYGYT
v_call: TRBV20-1
j_call: TRBJ1-2

cdr3_aa: ASSSSGRRETQY
v_call: TRBV7-9
j_call: TRBJ2-5

cdr3_aa: ASSSRRRRTANEQF
v_call: TRBV5-4
j_call: TRBJ2-1

cdr3_aa: ASSLPGGRVPYEQY
v_call: TRBV13
j_call: TRBJ2-7

cdr3_aa: ASTSPGTRETQY
v_call: TRBV5-5
j_call: TRBJ2-5

cdr3_aa: ASSGTGAPEAF
v_call: TRBV11-2
j_call: TRBJ1-1

cdr3_aa: ASSISMGRETQH
v_call: TRBV19
j_call: TRBJ1-5

cdr3_aa: ASGGQQETGGLGNTIY
v_call: TRBV5-6
j_call: TRBJ1-3

cdr3_aa: ASSKGQGVGEQY
v_call: TRBV10-1
j_call: TRBJ2-7

cdr3_aa: ASSSSSGNNEQF
v_call: TRBV27
j_call: TRBJ2-1

cdr3_aa: ASDFRTVSTDTQY
v_call: TRBV5-6
j_call: TRBJ2-3

cdr3_aa: SASPAGDEKLF
v_call: TRBV20-1
j_call: TRBJ1-4

cdr3_aa: ASSTSGSLNTEAF
v_call: TRBV7-8
j_call: TRBJ1-1

cdr3_aa: ASSSSSGISYNEQF
v_call: TRBV7-6
j_call: TRBJ2-1

cdr3_aa: ASSSSHRVSNTDTQY
v_call: TRBV7-6
j_call: TRBJ2-3

cdr3_aa: ASSRQGRAYEQY
v_call: TRBV14
j_call: TRBJ2-7

cdr3_aa: ASRYRTDLPF
v_call: TRBV28
j_call: TRBJ1-1

cdr3_aa: ASSPLGRQTYEQY
v_call: TRBV11-2
j_call: TRBJ2-7

cdr3_aa: SVVRGANVLT
v_call: TRBV29-1
j_call: TRBJ2-6

cdr3_aa: ASSPGAGFGSPLH
v_call: TRBV7-6
j_call: TRBJ1-6

cdr3_aa: ASRLGGSFNEQF
v_call: TRBV12-3/TRBV12-4
j_call: TRBJ2-1

cdr3_aa: SFGPTETQY
v_call: TRBV29-1
j_call: TRBJ2-5

cdr3_aa: ASSLMQGGDTQY
v_call: TRBV7-6
j_call: TRBJ2-3

cdr3_aa: ASSGARLAEVNQPQH
v_call: TRBV10-2
j_call: TRBJ1-5

cdr3_aa: SASFAGHYNEQF
v_call: TRBV20-1
j_call: TRBJ2-1

cdr3_aa: SALTGYEQY
v_call: TRBV29-1
j_call: TRBJ2-7

cdr3_aa: ASSLGRDSTQY
v_call: TRBV7-2
j_call: TRBJ2-3

cdr3_aa: ASSRSGRSPYEQY
v_call: TRBV5-8
j_call: TRBJ2-7

cdr3_aa: AWSQGASSYEQY
v_call: TRBV30
j_call: TRBJ2-7

cdr3_aa: ASSFDDRVGTEAF
v_call: TRBV7-9
j_call: TRBJ1-1

cdr3_aa: ASSASYGYT
v_call: TRBV11-3
j_call: TRBJ1-2

cdr3_aa: AWSAGAAGNTIY
v_call: TRBV30
j_call: TRBJ1-3

cdr3_aa: ASRQVNQPQH
v_call: TRBV28
j_call: TRBJ1-5

cdr3_aa: ASSLTGTGVSYEQY
v_call: TRBV7-9
j_call: TRBJ2-7

cdr3_aa: ASSSRRGANGYT
v_call: TRBV5-6
j_call: TRBJ1-2

cdr3_aa: ASSTTGRETQY
v_call: TRBV11-3
j_call: TRBJ2-5

cdr3_aa: ASSRTSGSNEQF
v_call: TRBV7-3
j_call: TRBJ2-1

cdr3_aa: SAPTSGSKGAKNIQY
v_call: TRBV20-1
j_call: TRBJ2-4

cdr3_aa: SVEKQSSSTEAF
v_call: TRBV29-1
j_call: TRBJ1-1

cdr3_aa: ASSEETTEKLF
v_call: TRBV2
j_call: TRBJ1-4

cdr3_aa: ASSIGGAGVGEQY
v_call: TRBV19
j_call: TRBJ2-7

cdr3_aa: ASSQTTGAILTPANTGELF
v_call: TRBV12-3/TRBV12-4
j_call: TRBJ2-2

cdr3_aa: SARLGAGVNEKLF
v_call: TRBV20-1
j_call: TRBJ1-4

cdr3_aa: ASSEEGGAGELF
v_call: TRBV10-1
j_call: TRBJ2-2

cdr3_aa: ASSLDHRGTEAS
v_call: TRBV11-3
j_call: TRBJ1-1

cdr3_aa: ASSFRKAGGNEQF
v_call: TRBV5-6
j_call: TRBJ2-1

cdr3_aa: ASSMVRSPLH
v_call: TRBV19
j_call: TRBJ1-6

cdr3_aa: ASSIRTAGEQY
v_call: TRBV19
j_call: TRBJ2-7

cdr3_aa: ASNQGGGTQETQY
v_call: TRBV9
j_call: TRBJ2-5

cdr3_aa: ASSHGSPTDTQY
v_call: TRBV3-1
j_call: TRBJ2-3

cdr3_aa: SAWDRGYRQPQH
v_call: TRBV20-1
j_call: TRBJ1-5

cdr3_aa: ASSQFNSRGVETQY
v_call: TRBV4-1
j_call: TRBJ2-5

cdr3_aa: ASRGGRDTEAF
v_call: TRBV10-3
j_call: TRBJ1-1

cdr3_aa: SAPKSREAGISYGYT
v_call: TRBV20-1
j_call: TRBJ1-2

cdr3_aa: ASSSFRRGANGQF
v_call: TRBV15
j_call: TRBJ2-1